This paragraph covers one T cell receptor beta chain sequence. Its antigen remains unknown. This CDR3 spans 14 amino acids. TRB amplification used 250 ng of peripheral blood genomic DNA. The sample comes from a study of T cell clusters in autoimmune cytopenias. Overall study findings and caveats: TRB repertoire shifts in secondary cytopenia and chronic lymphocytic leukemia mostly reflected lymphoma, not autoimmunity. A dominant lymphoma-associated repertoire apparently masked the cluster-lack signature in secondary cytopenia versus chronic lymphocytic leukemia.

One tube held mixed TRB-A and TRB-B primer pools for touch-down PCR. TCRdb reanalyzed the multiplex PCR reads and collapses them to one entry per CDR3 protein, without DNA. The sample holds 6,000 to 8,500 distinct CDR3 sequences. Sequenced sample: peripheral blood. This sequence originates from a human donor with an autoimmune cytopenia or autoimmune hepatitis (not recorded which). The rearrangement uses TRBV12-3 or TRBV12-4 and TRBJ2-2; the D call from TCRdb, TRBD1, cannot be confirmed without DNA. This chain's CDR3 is CASSLQGMTGELFF.